This T cell receptor beta chain appears in the sequencing data of a study of cytotoxic CD8 clonotypes in ibrutinib-treated CLL. At the level of the study: Samples had a mean of 255,043 productive templates and approximately 90,000 productive rearrangements. Findings and caveats of the study: Pretreatment clonality was elevated relative to age-matched healthy donors and paralleled circulating CD8+ T-cell counts.

Assay used: immunoSEQ multiplex PCR; TCRdb lists only in-frame clones, some missing. The sample carries roughly 180,000 clones, around 80% recorded once. With respect to this clone: Its antigen remains unknown.

CDR3 length: 15 amino acids. V was pared by 0 bases and J by 4 bases, with 5 bases of the junction left unmatched. CDR1 is MNHNY and CDR2 is SVGAGI in the germline V gene (reference sequence). The origin of this receptor is a human donor with chronic lymphocytic leukemia. The chain couples TRBV6-6 to TRBJ1-1, with 7 bases lining up with TRBD1. Sequences were derived from PBMCs, sampled after 24 months of ibrutinib treatment. CDR3 amino acids: CASSYSGGRGTEAFF. CDR3 bases: TGTGCCAGCAGTTACTCAGGGGGCCGAGGCACTGAAGCTTTCTTT.